Here is one T cell receptor beta chain with its context. This receptor's antigen is unknown. Base qualities were left out, and no much larger clone turns up one base away. Healthy HIV-negative adults with no recently reported acute infections or vaccinations were included as donors. Every donor was a Caucasian adult residing in Nashville, Tennessee, USA. Magnetic negative selection was used to enrich CD4+ T cells, after which naive cells were positively selected on CD45RA and the negative fraction became the memory subset. Blood was collected by leukapheresis, and PBMCs were isolated by Ficoll-Histopaque density gradient centrifugation and then cryopreserved in liquid nitrogen vapor phase. Analytical flow cytometry was used to check the purity and quantity of each magnetically sorted T cell population. From each sorted fraction, genomic DNA was isolated and quantified by UV absorbance on a Nanodrop 2000c.

Using the deep immunoSEQ assay, TCR CDR3 regions were amplified from genomic DNA by multiplex PCR. Extracted genomic DNA from each cell subset was spread evenly across all wells of several immunoSEQ 96-well plates, with each plate serving as a replicate. Each replicate PCR for sorted subsets received approximately 220 ng genomic DNA, equal to about 30,000 T cell genomes. Purified libraries were quantified with a Qubit 3.0 fluorometer, sized on a Bioanalyzer 2100, and re-quantified with the KAPA Library Quantification kit. Every immunoSEQ 96-well plate was sequenced on a dedicated single-read 150-cycle Illumina NextSeq 550 flow cell. Per the original workflow: Because only junctional sequences without quality scores were contained in the immunoSEQ output, filtering matching that applied to full-length reads could not be performed. To assign V/J genes and CDR3, sequences were annotated against IMGT germline references using PyIR, a Python wrapper for IgBLAST v1.9. Reads were filtered out if the reads had weak V/J assignments (E-value above 1e-6), no CDR3, stop codons, out-of-frame junctions, or ambiguous translated residues. V3J clonotypes were defined as sequences sharing the same inferred V gene, J gene, and CDR3 amino acid sequence. To compute the percentage overlap between repertoires, the number of shared unique clonotypes was divided by the size of the smaller repertoire. RTK rarefaction, the Chao1 estimator, and Recon v2.1 estimates of unobserved clonotypes were used to assess repertoire richness. Generation probabilities were computed with OLGA for all TCRbeta clonotypes obtained by the gDNA method from a few donors. This is the immuneACCESS table as TCRdb keeps it, with only in-frame sequences that have V and J called. A part of the clones is gone; compared with another copy, unresolved V genes explain less than half, and the rest is unexplained. The V and J calls and clone size are taken from that table; D and trimming were inferred from the DNA. The sample has some 2,000,000 clones on record, 90% to 97% of them singletons. The ten largest account for approximately 0.13% of the sample.

The sample comes from a study of shared clonotypes between healthy human individuals (dated by TCRdb to about 2020). Study-wide context: The cohort comprised a couple of women and a few men aged 18 to 49 years. Leukapheresis yielded between about 0.85 and 10 billion PBMCs per donor. Blood TCR repertoires of a handful of healthy adults were deeply sequenced to estimate repertoire size and the extent of clonotype sharing between individuals. To increase sequencing depth and limit assay-specific biases, TCR repertoire library preparation and sequencing were carried out by different laboratories using diverse techniques. For each donor, CD4 naive and CD4 memory were each run on three plates, CD8 naive on two plates, and CD8 memory on one plate.

The cysteine opens and the phenylalanine closes a CDR3 of 16 amino acids. Only the CDR3 region is kept as DNA, spanning 48 bases read in frame from base 1. The germline V gene yields SGHRS for CDR1 and YFSETQ for CDR2. Deletion took 4 bases off V and 1 base off J, with a span of 18 bases between the germline ends. Study-wide conclusions, independent of this receptor: The genetic and exposure-history diversity represented was limited by the small number of donors. Sampling was restricted to blood, and TCR repertoires in tissue are likely to differ from TCR repertoires in blood. Clonotypes shared by all four sorted-subset donors showed higher generation probabilities than non-shared clonotypes. Naive subsets generally had larger estimated clonotype richness than memory subsets did. When several donors were compared, the shared fraction of clonotypes was roughly 4.8% for naive CD4, less than 4% for naive CD8, 2% to 2.5% for memory CD4, and 0.35% to 0.4% for memory CD8. Rarefaction of sorted-subset datasets indicated incomplete sequencing despite the large sequencing depth. Based on pairwise subsampling, the degree of clonotype sharing among donors was expected to be affected by sequencing depth.

The sequence came from a man aged 18 to 30 in good health. The sequence joins TRBV5-1 to TRBJ2-7, with the D call tentatively TRBD1 or TRBD2, each fitting 5 bases. Input material: naive CD4+ T cells sorted from blood. This sample's cell subset or site label indicates: CD45RA+ positively selected. The DNA sequence follows: TGCGCCAGCAGCCCCCCTATGGGGGAGTTATCCTACGAGCAGTACTTC. This codes for CASSPPMGELSYEQYF.